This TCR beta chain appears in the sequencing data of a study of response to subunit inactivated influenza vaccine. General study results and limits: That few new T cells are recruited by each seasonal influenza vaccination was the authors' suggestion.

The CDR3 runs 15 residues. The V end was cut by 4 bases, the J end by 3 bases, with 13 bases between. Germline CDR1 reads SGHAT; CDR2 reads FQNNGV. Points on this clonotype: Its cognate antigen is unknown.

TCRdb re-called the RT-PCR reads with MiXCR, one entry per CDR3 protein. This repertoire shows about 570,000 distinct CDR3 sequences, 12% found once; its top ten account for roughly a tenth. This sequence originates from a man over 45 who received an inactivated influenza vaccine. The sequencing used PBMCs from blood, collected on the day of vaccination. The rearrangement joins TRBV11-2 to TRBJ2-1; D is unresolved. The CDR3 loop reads CASSSASWDYNEQFF. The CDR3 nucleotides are TGTGCCAGCAGCTCGGCCTCCTGGGACTACAATGAGCAGTTCTTC. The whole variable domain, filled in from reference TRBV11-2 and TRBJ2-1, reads EAGVAQSPRYKIIEKRQSVAFWCNPISGHATLYWYQQILGQGPKLLIQFQNNGVVDDSQLPKDRFSAERLKGVDSTLKIQPAKLEDSAVYLCASSSASWDYNEQFFGPGTRLTVL.